The clone carrying this TCR beta chain showed up just a few times. Time point given: baseline, week 1 (first vaccination visit). Regarding treatment: pre-vaccination baseline after standard-of-care therapy. Those who donated had recent WHO grade 3 or 4 IDH1-mutant, ATRX-lost astrocytomas. The sample belongs to a study of a mutant IDH1 vaccine in newly diagnosed glioma. For the study at large: Among treated patients, roughly 60% were male and 37.5% female, and mean age was approximately 40 years. Patients previously underwent radiotherapy, temozolomide, or both, and most underwent both.

The table came from immunoSEQ multiplex PCR; TCRdb's copy has only in-frame clones and leaves some out. This sample has about 66,000 clones, with approximately 83% found just once. The CDR3 sequence is 14 residues long. Germline V lookup: CDR1 MNHNS, CDR2 SASEGT. The ends lost 7 bases at V and 4 bases at J; junction bases unmatched: 7. This TCR was recovered from a man in his thirties or forties with glioma. Here the sequenced sample was PBMCs, taken from a glioma patient treated with radiotherapy, temozolomide or both. The chain combines TRBV6-1 with TRBJ1-5; 7 nucleotides match TRBD1. The CDR3 DNA reads as TGTGCCAGCACGGGACAGTTTCTTAATCAGCCCCAGCATTTT. Translating it yields CASTGQFLNQPQHF.